A single count supports the clone carrying this T cell receptor beta chain. Its antigen remains unidentified. These data are taken from a study of blood T cells in healthy people across ages. Findings and caveats of the study: Naive CD4+ cells and diversity were both higher in long-lived donors than in aged donors.

Sample-barcoded 5' priming and a J-beta primer mix drove a second PCR of 7 to 11 cycles. Every sample produced at least 2.5 million CDR3-containing paired-end reads. TCRdb called the 5' RACE reads again in MiXCR, with one record for every CDR3 protein. This table has approximately 700,000 distinct CDR3 sequences, about 32% appearing once. CDR1 and CDR2 from the germline V gene are DFQATT and SNEGSKA (reference sequence). J was trimmed by 3 bases and V by 3 bases; bases with no gene match: 6. The CDR3 contains 14 residues. The V gene is TRBV20-1, the J gene TRBJ2-3, with 7 positions matching TRBD2. The sequence derives from a woman of 80 years or more in good health. The source material was blood. The CDR3 DNA follows: TGCAGTGCTAGTTCGCGGGAGAAGACAGATACGCAGTATTTT. Translated: CSASSREKTDTQYF.